Listed here are 24 T cell receptor beta chains from one sample, sequenced in a study of shared clonotypes between healthy human individuals. Sequenced by immunoSEQ multiplex PCR; TCRdb stores in-frame clones only, minus some. The sample includes more than 1 million clones, around 78% of them seen just once. The sequenced material came from memory CD4+ T cells from PBMCs. Subset defined: CD45RA-negative fraction. Receptors were obtained from a man aged 18 to 29 in good health. Some clones in this sample may be carry-over from other donors' samples.

This clone occurred a few times. This sequence joins TRBV30 and TRBJ1-4; tentatively, D is TRBD1 (5 bases). V was pared by 2 bases and J by 5 bases, with 15 bases between. Germline CDR1 and CDR2: GTSNPN and SVGIG (reference sequence). The CDR3 runs to 15 residues. CDR3 nucleotide sequence: TGTGCCTGGAGTTTTCATCGGGGACGGAATGAAAAACTGTTTTTT. Its protein product is CAWSFHRGRNEKLFF.

This clone was recorded a few times. V usage is TRBV28 and J usage is TRBJ1-1; D is unresolved. This CDR3 has 12 amino acids. Germline V gene sequence: CDR1 MDHEN, CDR2 SYDVKM. The ends were cut back, 6 bases at V and 3 bases at J, with 8 bases in the middle. CDR3 coding DNA: TGTGCCAGCAGCTTCGGGTACACTGAAGCTTTCTTT. Translation gives CASSFGYTEAFF.

In this sample, this clone turned up a few times. The genes are TRBV6-5 and TRBJ2-1; 7 bases map to TRBD1. V lost 7 bases to trimming and J lost 9 bases; unmatched junction nucleotides: 12. Germline CDR1 reads MNHEY; CDR2 reads SVGAGI. The CDR3 contains 14 residues. CDR3 residues: CASTPSRGRVEQFF. The CDR3 DNA follows: TGTGCCAGCACTCCCTCGAGGGGGCGTGTTGAGCAGTTCTTC.

This chain joins TRBV18 and TRBJ1-4, with D unclear. V gave up 0 bases and J gave up 0 bases, with 11 bases separating them. The CDR3 consists of 17 residues. Germline values: CDR1 KGHSH, CDR2 LQKENI. The CDR3 nucleotides read TGTGCCAGCTCACCACCGGGGTCTCGTGCAACTAATGAAAAACTGTTTTTT. Residues: CASSPPGSRATNEKLFF.

This clone came up once. The chain carries TRBV19 and TRBJ1-4; D is uncertain. The length of the CDR3 is 14 residues. Between the trimmed V and J ends, which lost 7 bases and 2 bases, there was a span of 11 bases. Germline V gives CDR1 LNHDA, CDR2 SQIVND (reference sequence). In DNA, the CDR3 is TGTGCCAGTAACTCCGCGGGGACTAATGAAAAACTGTTTTTT. Residues: CASNSAGTNEKLFF.

This chain uses TRBV7-9 with TRBJ2-1; possibly TRBD1 or TRBD2 for D (5 bases each). The CDR3 totals 14 residues. The V and J ends lost 5 bases and 4 bases respectively, with 12 bases between them. Germline CDR1 SEHNR, CDR2 FQNEAQ (reference sequence). The CDR3 DNA reads TGTGCCAGCAGCCTCCGGGGCATATACAATGAGCAGTTCTTC. Its protein product is CASSLRGIYNEQFF.

The chain recombines TRBV9 with TRBJ2-1; D perhaps matches TRBD1 (5 bases). CDR1 SGDLS and CDR2 YYNGEE come from the germline V gene. The CDR3 spans 14 residues. The V end was cut by 3 bases, the J end by 5 bases, with 12 bases between. The CDR3 DNA follows: TGTGCCAGCAGCGAGGGGCTAAGGGACAATGAGCAGTTCTTC. As protein: CASSEGLRDNEQFF.

The J gene is TRBJ1-5, the V gene TRBV5-6; D not resolved. Germline assignment: CDR1 SGHDT and CDR2 YYEEEE. The CDR3 covers 14 residues. V shed 0 bases and J shed 7 bases, with 11 bases lying between them. CDR3 in amino acids: CASSLGARFQPQHF. The CDR3 coding sequence is TGTGCCAGCAGCTTGGGGGCTCGGTTCCAGCCCCAGCATTTT.

The J gene is TRBJ2-2, the V gene TRBV2, with 11 bases that match TRBD2. The V and J ends lost 7 bases and 5 bases, in that order; junction bases with no gene match: 3. Germline V lookup: CDR1 SNHLY, CDR2 FYNNEI. CDR3 length: 14 residues. Here the CDR3 reads CASTLAGVTGELFF. The DNA of the CDR3 is TGTGCCAGCACACTAGCGGGGGTGACCGGGGAGCTGTTTTTT.

The chain couples TRBV5-1 to TRBJ2-3; D unclear. The germline V and J ends were trimmed by 5 bases and 2 bases, with 9 bases remaining between them. The length of the CDR3 is 13 residues. Per the germline V gene, CDR1 is SGHRS and CDR2 is YFSETQ. CDR3 DNA: TGCGCCAGCAGTCTCAGTCACACAGATACGCAGTATTTT. This gives the protein CASSLSHTDTQYF.

There are a few counts of this clone. The V gene is TRBV6-1, the J gene TRBJ2-3; 8 bases map to TRBD2. Germline-derived CDR1 and CDR2 are MNHNS and SASEGT. V shed 2 bases, J shed 5 bases, and the junction held 9 bases outside the gene matches. This CDR3 spans 16 amino acids. CDR3 DNA: TGTGCCAGCAGTGAACGCGGTAGCGGGATCGGAGATACGCAGTATTTT. Encoded protein: CASSERGSGIGDTQYF.

The V and J genes are TRBV6-5 and TRBJ1-2, with 7 bases identical to TRBD1. In germline, CDR1 is MNHEY, CDR2 SVGAGI. The CDR3 spans 13 residues. Trimming removed 6 bases from V and 8 bases from J; junction bases left unmatched: 9. CDR3 sequence reads: CASSRRQGGGYTF. CDR3 DNA sequence: TGTGCCAGCAGCCGACGACAGGGTGGAGGCTACACCTTC.

This clone has just one count. The chain joins TRBV10-3 to TRBJ2-1, with unresolved D. CDR1 and CDR2 from the germline V gene are ENHRY and SYGVKD. CDR3 length: 13 residues. Trimming removed 7 bases at V and 5 bases at J, with 12 bases between. The CDR3 here is CAIKGFPNNEQFF. The CDR3 DNA reads TGTGCCATCAAAGGATTCCCCAACAATGAGCAGTTCTTC.

The chain is built from TRBV4-1 and TRBJ1-2; D is undetermined. Trimming pared 4 bases from V and 0 bases from J, leaving 6 bases between. CDR3 length: 13 amino acids. The germline CDR1 and CDR2 sequences are MGHRA and YSYEKL. The CDR3 nucleotides read TGCGCCAGCAGCCCATTAGCTAACTATGGCTACACCTTC. Translation: CASSPLANYGYTF.

V gene TRBV5-1 combines with J gene TRBJ1-5; D ambiguous. Germline lookup yields CDR1 SGHRS and CDR2 YFSETQ. Trimming left V 3 bases short and J 4 bases short, with 11 bases between. The CDR3 covers 14 residues. CDR3 DNA: TGCGCCAGCAGCTCCCTCGGGGAGAATCAGCCCCAGCATTTT. Encoded protein: CASSSLGENQPQHF. The variable domain in full, completed from reference TRBV5-1 and TRBJ1-5, reads KAGVTQTPRYLIKTRGQQVTLSCSPISGHRSVSWYQQTPGQGLQFLFEYFSETQRNKGNFPGRFSGRQFSNSRSEMNVSTLELGDSALYLCASSSLGENQPQHFGDGTRLSIL.

This clone was counted once. This chain joins TRBV27 and TRBJ2-3; D perhaps matches TRBD2 (6 bases). Germline assignment: CDR1 MNHEY and CDR2 SMNVEV (reference sequence). V was cut by 6 bases and J by 3 bases, with 13 bases left in between. The CDR3 has 14 amino acids. CDR3 residues: CASRVAATTDTQYF. Written as DNA, the CDR3 is TGTGCCAGCAGGGTAGCGGCCACAACAGATACGCAGTATTTT.

This clone turned up a few times. The V call is TRBV7-2, the J call TRBJ2-7; 10 bases agree with TRBD2. The germline CDR1 and CDR2 sequences are SGHTA and FQGNSA. The CDR3 sequence is 16 residues long. The trim removed 5 bases at V and 2 bases at J, leaving 9 bases unmatched. This chain's CDR3 is CASSPGGLAGAYEQYF. CDR3 DNA: TGTGCCAGCAGCCCAGGAGGGCTAGCGGGAGCCTACGAGCAGTACTTC.

This clone occurred once. This chain uses TRBV6-1 with TRBJ2-2; no firm D call. The CDR3 covers 12 residues. Trimming removed 4 bases at V and 2 bases at J, with 2 bases between. The germline gives CDR1 MNHNS, CDR2 SASEGT. In DNA, the CDR3 is TGTGCCAGCAGTGGAAACACCGGGGAGCTGTTTTTT. This gives the protein CASSGNTGELFF.

About this clone: Within the sample, other DNA sequences also encode this same CDR3. The V and J genes are TRBV5-1 and TRBJ1-5, with D possibly TRBD1 on 5 matching bases. Trimming shortened V by 4 bases and J by 0 bases, and 14 bases separated the two germline ends. Germline V CDR1 and CDR2: SGHRS, YFSETQ. The CDR3 totals 16 residues. Here the CDR3 DNA reads TGCGCCAGCAGCCCCGGACACGGGGATAGCAATCAGCCCCAGCATTTT. It translates to CASSPGHGDSNQPQHF. Drawing the rest from reference TRBV5-1 and TRBJ1-5, the complete variable domain is KAGVTQTPRYLIKTRGQQVTLSCSPISGHRSVSWYQQTPGQGLQFLFEYFSETQRNKGNFPGRFSGRQFSNSRSEMNVSTLELGDSALYLCASSPGHGDSNQPQHFGDGTRLSIL.

The chain recombines TRBV18 with TRBJ1-2, with 9 bases that match TRBD1. CDR1 KGHSH and CDR2 LQKENI come from the germline V gene. The junction had 5 bases not matched to a gene; V was cut back by 3 bases and J by 3 bases. The CDR3 extends over 15 amino acids. Here the CDR3 DNA reads TGTGCCAGCTCACCCAGGACAGGGGCGGACTATGGCTACACCTTC. Its translation is CASSPRTGADYGYTF.

The chain recombines TRBV28 with TRBJ1-4; TRBD1 matches 7 bases. The germline CDR1 and CDR2 sequences are MDHEN and SYDVKM. This CDR3 is built from 12 residues. V lost 9 bases and J lost 4; bases outside the gene matches: 2. For the CDR3, the DNA is TGTGCCAGTGGGACAGTTAATGAAAAACTGTTTTTT. It translates to CASGTVNEKLFF.

Only a few counts were recorded for this clone. The chain employs TRBV28 and TRBJ1-1; no definite D call. The CDR3 is 12 amino acids. V lost 7 bases, J lost 2 bases, and 8 bases lay in between. Per the germline V gene, CDR1 is MDHEN and CDR2 is SYDVKM. CDR3 coding DNA: TGTGCCAGCACCGAGGCCAACACTGAAGCTTTCTTT. Translating gives CASTEANTEAFF. The full variable domain, in which reference TRBV28 and TRBJ1-1 provide the parts outside the CDR3, is DVKVTQSSRYLVKRTGEKVFLECVQDMDHENMFWYRQDPGLGLRLIYFSYDVKMKEKGDIPEGYSVSREKKERFSLILESASTNQTSMYLCASTEANTEAFFGQGTRLTVV.

This clone was counted a single time. This chain joins TRBV6-6 and TRBJ1-2; 9 nucleotides match TRBD1. The length of the CDR3 is 15 residues. Germline trimming cut 5 bases from V and 0 bases from J; bases unmatched to any gene: 4. Germline lookup yields CDR1 MNHNY and CDR2 SVGAGI (reference sequence). The CDR3 is CASSKRTGANYGYTF. The CDR3 coding sequence is TGTGCCAGCAGTAAGCGGACAGGGGCTAACTATGGCTACACCTTC.

In its sample, this clone was seen many times. J is TRBJ1-5 and V is TRBV5-5; 8 bases line up with TRBD1. J lost 3 bases, V lost 0 bases, and 5 bases had no gene match. The CDR3 runs 16 residues. Germline V gene data show CDR1 as SGHKS and CDR2 as YYEKEE (reference sequence). CDR3 coding DNA: TGTGCCAGCAGCTTGGTTGGGACAGGTAACAATCAGCCCCAGCATTTT. Residues: CASSLVGTGNNQPQHF.